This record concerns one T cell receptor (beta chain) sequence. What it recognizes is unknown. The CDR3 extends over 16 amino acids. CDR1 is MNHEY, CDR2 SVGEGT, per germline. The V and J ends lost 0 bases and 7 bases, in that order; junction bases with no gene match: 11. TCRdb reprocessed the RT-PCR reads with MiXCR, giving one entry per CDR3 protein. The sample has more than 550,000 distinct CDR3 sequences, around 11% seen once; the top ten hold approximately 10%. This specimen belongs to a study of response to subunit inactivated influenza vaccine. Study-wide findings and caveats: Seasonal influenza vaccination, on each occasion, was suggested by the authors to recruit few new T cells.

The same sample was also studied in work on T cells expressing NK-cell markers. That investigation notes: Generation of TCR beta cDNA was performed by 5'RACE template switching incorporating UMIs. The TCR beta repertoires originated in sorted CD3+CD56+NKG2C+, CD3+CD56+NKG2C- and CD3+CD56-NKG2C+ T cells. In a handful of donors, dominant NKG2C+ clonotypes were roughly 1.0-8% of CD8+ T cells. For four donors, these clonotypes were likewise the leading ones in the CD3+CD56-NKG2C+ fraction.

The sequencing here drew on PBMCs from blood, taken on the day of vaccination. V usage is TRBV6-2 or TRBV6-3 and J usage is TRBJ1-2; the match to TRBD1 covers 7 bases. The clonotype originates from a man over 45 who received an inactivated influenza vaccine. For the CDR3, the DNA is TGTGCCAGCAGTTACTCGGCCTCCGGGACAGTACGTGGCTACACCTTC. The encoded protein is CASSYSASGTVRGYTF.